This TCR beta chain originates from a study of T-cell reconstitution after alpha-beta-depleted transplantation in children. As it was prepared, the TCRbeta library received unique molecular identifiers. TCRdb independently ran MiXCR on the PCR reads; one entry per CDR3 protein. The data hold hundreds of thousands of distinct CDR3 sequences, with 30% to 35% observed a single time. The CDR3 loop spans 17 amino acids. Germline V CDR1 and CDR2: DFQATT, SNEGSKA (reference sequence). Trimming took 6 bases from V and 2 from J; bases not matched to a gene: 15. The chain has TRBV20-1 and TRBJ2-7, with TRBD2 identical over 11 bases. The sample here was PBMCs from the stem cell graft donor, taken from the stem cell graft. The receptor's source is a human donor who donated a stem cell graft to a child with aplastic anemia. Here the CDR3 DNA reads TGCAGTGCAGGGGATCCCCGACTAGCGGGACTTGCCTACGAGCAGTACTTC. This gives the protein CSAGDPRLAGLAYEQYF.